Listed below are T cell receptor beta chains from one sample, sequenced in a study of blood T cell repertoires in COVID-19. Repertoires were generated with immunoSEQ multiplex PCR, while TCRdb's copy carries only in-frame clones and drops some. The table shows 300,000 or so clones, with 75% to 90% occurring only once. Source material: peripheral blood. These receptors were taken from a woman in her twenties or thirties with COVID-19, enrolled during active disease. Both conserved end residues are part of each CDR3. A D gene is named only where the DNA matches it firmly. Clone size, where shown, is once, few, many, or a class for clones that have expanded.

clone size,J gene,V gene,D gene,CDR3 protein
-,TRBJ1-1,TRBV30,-,CAWNSDRMNTEAFF
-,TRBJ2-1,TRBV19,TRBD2,CASSTEAGGLPNEQFF
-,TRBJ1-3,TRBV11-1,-,CASSLGTDSGNTIYF
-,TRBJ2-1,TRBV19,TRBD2,CASSGIAGGTYNEQFF
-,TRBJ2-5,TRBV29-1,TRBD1,CSVTGVETQYF
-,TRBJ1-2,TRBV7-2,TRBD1,CASSLTTGNYGYTF
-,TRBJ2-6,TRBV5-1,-,CASSLEGVSSGANVLTF
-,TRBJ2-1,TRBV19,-,CASSIHGRQGGGYNEQFF
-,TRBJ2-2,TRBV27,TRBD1,CASSTRQGTGELFF
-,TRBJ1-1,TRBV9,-,CASSVAGMNTEAFF
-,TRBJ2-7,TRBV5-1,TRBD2,CASCEQGLAGSEQYF
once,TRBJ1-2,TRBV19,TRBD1,CASSIGTDLYGYTF
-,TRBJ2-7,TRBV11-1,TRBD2,CASSRDLGGGHEQYF
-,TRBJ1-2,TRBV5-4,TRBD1,CASSLRDRGQYGYTF
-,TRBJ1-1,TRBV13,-,CASSFRAPGNTEAFF
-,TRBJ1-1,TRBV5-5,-,CASSLGGTHTEAFF
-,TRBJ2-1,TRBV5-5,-,CASSLASGGNSYNEQFF
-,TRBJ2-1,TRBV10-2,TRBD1,CASSELGTVGNEQFF
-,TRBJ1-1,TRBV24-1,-,CATSDSTAEAFF
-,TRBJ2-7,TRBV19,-,CASSGYQGSYEQYF
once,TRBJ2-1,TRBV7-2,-,CASSLERGSVAFF